This T cell receptor (beta chain) was recovered during a study of blood T cell repertoires in COVID-19. Produced via immunoSEQ multiplex PCR; TCRdb's table is partial and in-frame only. The table shows over 200,000 clones, with 88% occurring only once. Germline-derived CDR1 and CDR2 are SGHRS and YFSETQ. There are 14 residues in the CDR3. The V end lost 3 bases, the J end lost 0 bases, and 7 bases lay between the germline ends. The table lists this clone with a count of one. This chain links TRBV5-1 with TRBJ2-4; unclear D gene. The source of this sequence is a woman aged 25 to 45 who had been exposed to COVID-19. Input material: PBMCs or T cells enriched from blood (not recorded which). CDR3 nucleotides: TGCGCCAGCAGCTCGACATTAGCCAAAAACATTCAGTACTTC. Translating gives CASSSTLAKNIQYF.